The rows below give T cell receptor beta chains drawn from one sample of a study of shared clonotypes between healthy human individuals. Produced via immunoSEQ multiplex PCR; TCRdb's table is partial and in-frame only. The sample holds about 2,500,000 clones, around 90% seen once. Input material: naive CD4+ T cells sorted from blood. The receptors were sampled from a man in his late teens or twenties in good health. Each CDR3 is given with its conserved first and last residue. Fields, in order: J gene, clone size, V gene, D gene, CDR3 protein, CDR3 DNA. The D gene is left open where the match is weak. Clone sizes are given selectively: once, few, many, or a class where the clone is expanded.

j_gene: TRBJ2-1
abundance: once
v_gene: TRBV7-9
d_gene: NA
CDR3aa: CASSLAGPEQFF
CDR3nt: TGTGCCAGCAGCTTAGCGGGACCTGAGCAGTTCTTC

j_gene: TRBJ2-1
abundance: NA
v_gene: TRBV18
d_gene: NA
CDR3aa: CASSPLTRNNEQFF
CDR3nt: TGTGCCAGCTCACCCCTTACCAGAAACAATGAGCAGTTCTTC

j_gene: TRBJ1-4
abundance: NA
v_gene: TRBV19
d_gene: NA
CDR3aa: CASSINPGITNEKLFF
CDR3nt: TGTGCCAGTAGTATAAATCCGGGCATAACTAATGAAAAACTGTTTTTT

j_gene: TRBJ1-5
abundance: NA
v_gene: TRBV19
d_gene: NA
CDR3aa: CASSRGLHQPQHF
CDR3nt: TGTGCCAGTTCGAGAGGGCTGCATCAGCCCCAGCATTTT

j_gene: TRBJ2-5
abundance: NA
v_gene: TRBV5-1
d_gene: TRBD2
CDR3aa: CASSFQLAGAEETQYF
CDR3nt: TGCGCCAGCAGCTTCCAACTAGCGGGAGCGGAGGAGACCCAGTACTTC

j_gene: TRBJ1-1
abundance: NA
v_gene: TRBV27
d_gene: NA
CDR3aa: CASSLPVAPPNTEAFF
CDR3nt: TGTGCCAGCAGTCTCCCCGTGGCTCCACCTAACACTGAAGCTTTCTTT

j_gene: TRBJ2-7
abundance: NA
v_gene: TRBV7-8
d_gene: NA
CDR3aa: CASSLGRAFAYEQYF
CDR3nt: TGTGCCAGCAGCTTAGGTCGGGCGTTCGCCTACGAGCAGTACTTC

j_gene: TRBJ1-2
abundance: NA
v_gene: TRBV4-1
d_gene: TRBD1
CDR3aa: CASSQDDRVVGGYTF
CDR3nt: TGCGCCAGCAGCCAAGATGACAGGGTGGTGGGAGGCTACACCTTC

j_gene: TRBJ1-5
abundance: once
v_gene: TRBV7-8
d_gene: TRBD1
CDR3aa: CASSPRPGTGDSNQPQHF
CDR3nt: TGTGCCAGCAGCCCCCGTCCCGGGACAGGAGATAGCAATCAGCCCCAGCATTTT

j_gene: TRBJ2-1
abundance: NA
v_gene: TRBV27
d_gene: TRBD2
CDR3aa: CASSLSISGVPYNEQFF
CDR3nt: TGTGCCAGCAGTTTGAGTATTAGCGGGGTGCCCTACAATGAGCAGTTCTTC

j_gene: TRBJ2-1
abundance: NA
v_gene: TRBV10-3
d_gene: TRBD2
CDR3aa: CAISVRAGGLNEQFF
CDR3nt: TGTGCCATCAGTGTAAGAGCGGGAGGGCTCAATGAGCAGTTCTTC

j_gene: TRBJ2-5
abundance: NA
v_gene: TRBV30
d_gene: TRBD2
CDR3aa: CAWSIGRETQYF
CDR3nt: TGTGCCTGGAGTATCGGGAGGGAGACCCAGTACTTC

j_gene: TRBJ1-2
abundance: NA
v_gene: TRBV5-6
d_gene: TRBD1
CDR3aa: CASSLVGQGAAYGYTF
CDR3nt: TGTGCCAGCAGCTTGGTAGGACAGGGGGCCGCCTATGGCTACACCTTC

j_gene: TRBJ2-4
abundance: NA
v_gene: TRBV7-2
d_gene: TRBD1
CDR3aa: CASSPPRISGGNIQYF
CDR3nt: TGTGCCAGCAGCCCTCCTCGGATATCAGGGGGTAACATTCAGTACTTC

j_gene: TRBJ2-2
abundance: NA
v_gene: TRBV28
d_gene: NA
CDR3aa: CASSMAGPPTGELFF
CDR3nt: TGTGCCAGCTCTATGGCAGGGCCCCCAACCGGGGAGCTGTTTTTT

j_gene: TRBJ2-3
abundance: NA
v_gene: TRBV10-2
d_gene: TRBD2
CDR3aa: CASRESGTSINAQYF
CDR3nt: TGCGCCAGCAGAGAAAGCGGGACTAGCATAAACGCGCAGTATTTT

j_gene: TRBJ1-5
abundance: NA
v_gene: TRBV25-1
d_gene: NA
CDR3aa: CASSGGGTSSGQPQHF
CDR3nt: TGTGCCAGCAGTGGGGGGGGCACTTCTAGTGGTCAGCCCCAGCATTTT

j_gene: TRBJ2-3
abundance: NA
v_gene: TRBV2
d_gene: NA
CDR3aa: CASRGITDTQYF
CDR3nt: TGTGCCAGCAGAGGAATCACAGATACGCAGTATTTT

j_gene: TRBJ2-1
abundance: NA
v_gene: TRBV18
d_gene: NA
CDR3aa: CAGVGGYSYNEQFF
CDR3nt: TGTGCCGGTGTCGGGGGCTACTCCTACAATGAGCAGTTCTTC

j_gene: TRBJ1-5
abundance: NA
v_gene: TRBV28
d_gene: NA
CDR3aa: CASSLIDQPQHF
CDR3nt: TGTGCCAGCAGTTTAATTGATCAGCCCCAGCATTTT

j_gene: TRBJ2-3
abundance: NA
v_gene: TRBV11-3
d_gene: NA
CDR3aa: CASSLDGAADTQYF
CDR3nt: TGTGCCAGCAGCTTAGATGGAGCGGCAGATACGCAGTATTTT

j_gene: TRBJ1-2
abundance: NA
v_gene: TRBV10-1
d_gene: NA
CDR3aa: CASWGRTSYGYTF
CDR3nt: TGCGCCAGCTGGGGACGGACGAGCTATGGCTACACCTTC

j_gene: TRBJ1-1
abundance: NA
v_gene: TRBV6-5
d_gene: NA
CDR3aa: CASRSLTRNTEAFF
CDR3nt: TGTGCCAGCAGATCGTTGACTAGGAACACTGAAGCTTTCTTT

j_gene: TRBJ1-1
abundance: few
v_gene: TRBV9
d_gene: TRBD1
CDR3aa: CASSATTGSFAEAFF
CDR3nt: TGTGCCAGCAGCGCCACGACAGGGTCATTCGCTGAAGCTTTCTTT

j_gene: TRBJ2-3
abundance: NA
v_gene: TRBV6-6
d_gene: TRBD2
CDR3aa: CASRDSSGGAVDTQYF
CDR3nt: TGTGCCAGCCGAGATTCTAGCGGGGGGGCCGTAGATACGCAGTATTTT

j_gene: TRBJ1-4
abundance: NA
v_gene: TRBV5-1
d_gene: NA
CDR3aa: CASSLEAGGEKLFF
CDR3nt: TGCGCCAGCAGCTTGGAGGCAGGCGGGGAAAAACTGTTTTTT

j_gene: TRBJ1-1
abundance: NA
v_gene: TRBV10-3
d_gene: TRBD1
CDR3aa: CAISESGVAGGKAFF
CDR3nt: TGTGCCATCAGTGAGTCGGGTGTGGCAGGGGGCAAAGCTTTCTTT

j_gene: TRBJ2-7
abundance: NA
v_gene: TRBV6-4
d_gene: NA
CDR3aa: CASSDPGRGLYEQYF
CDR3nt: TGTGCCAGCAGTGACCCGGGAAGAGGGCTCTACGAGCAGTACTTC

j_gene: TRBJ2-7
abundance: once
v_gene: TRBV11-2
d_gene: NA
CDR3aa: CASSLEVRGPYEQYF
CDR3nt: TGTGCCAGCAGCTTAGAGGTCCGGGGACCGTACGAGCAGTACTTC

j_gene: TRBJ2-7
abundance: NA
v_gene: TRBV5-6
d_gene: NA
CDR3aa: CASSLGLGAYEQYF
CDR3nt: TGTGCCAGCAGCTTGGGTCTGGGGGCCTACGAGCAGTACTTC

j_gene: TRBJ2-3
abundance: NA
v_gene: TRBV7-9
d_gene: NA
CDR3aa: CASSLERPSTDTQYF
CDR3nt: TGTGCCAGCAGCTTAGAACGGCCAAGCACAGATACGCAGTATTTT

j_gene: TRBJ1-2
abundance: NA
v_gene: TRBV6-1
d_gene: NA
CDR3aa: CASSINRARGYTF
CDR3nt: TGTGCCAGCAGCATTAACAGAGCTCGGGGCTACACCTTC

j_gene: TRBJ1-1
abundance: NA
v_gene: TRBV15
d_gene: NA
CDR3aa: CATSRDPMNTEAFF
CDR3nt: TGTGCCACCAGCAGAGATCCCATGAACACTGAAGCTTTCTTT

j_gene: TRBJ2-4
abundance: NA
v_gene: TRBV5-6
d_gene: NA
CDR3aa: CASSLVDAAKNIQYF
CDR3nt: TGTGCCAGCAGCTTGGTGGATGCGGCCAAAAACATTCAGTACTTC

j_gene: TRBJ2-5
abundance: NA
v_gene: TRBV5-1
d_gene: NA
CDR3aa: CASSRMGAGETQYF
CDR3nt: TGCGCCAGCAGCCGGATGGGGGCTGGGGAGACCCAGTACTTC

j_gene: TRBJ2-7
abundance: NA
v_gene: TRBV7-9
d_gene: TRBD1
CDR3aa: CASSGTGPLEQYF
CDR3nt: TGTGCCAGCTCCGGGACAGGACCCTTGGAGCAGTACTTC

j_gene: TRBJ2-7
abundance: NA
v_gene: TRBV6-6
d_gene: NA
CDR3aa: CASSPPDSAYEQYF
CDR3nt: TGTGCCAGCAGTCCCCCGGACAGCGCCTACGAGCAGTACTTC

j_gene: TRBJ1-1
abundance: NA
v_gene: TRBV7-2
d_gene: NA
CDR3aa: CASSSQPLNTEAFF
CDR3nt: TGTGCCAGCAGCTCCCAGCCCCTGAACACTGAAGCTTTCTTT

j_gene: TRBJ2-7
abundance: NA
v_gene: TRBV5-1
d_gene: NA
CDR3aa: CASSLGGTPSSYEQYF
CDR3nt: TGCGCCAGCAGCTTGGGGGGGACACCGAGCTCCTACGAGCAGTACTTC

j_gene: TRBJ2-7
abundance: NA
v_gene: TRBV10-3
d_gene: NA
CDR3aa: CAISDTGPGEQYF
CDR3nt: TGTGCCATCAGTGATACGGGGCCGGGCGAGCAGTACTTC

j_gene: TRBJ2-5
abundance: NA
v_gene: TRBV5-1
d_gene: TRBD1
CDR3aa: CASSLTGGSGETQYF
CDR3nt: TGCGCCAGCAGCTTGACAGGGGGATCGGGAGAGACCCAGTACTTC

j_gene: TRBJ2-1
abundance: NA
v_gene: TRBV5-6
d_gene: TRBD2
CDR3aa: CASSLASSGSNEQFF
CDR3nt: TGTGCCAGCAGCTTGGCTTCTAGCGGGAGCAATGAGCAGTTCTTC

j_gene: TRBJ1-2
abundance: NA
v_gene: TRBV6-5
d_gene: NA
CDR3aa: CASTESTNYGYTF
CDR3nt: TGTGCCAGCACGGAGAGTACTAACTATGGCTACACCTTC

j_gene: TRBJ2-4
abundance: once
v_gene: TRBV18
d_gene: TRBD1
CDR3aa: CASSQGQGSIQYF
CDR3nt: TGTGCCAGCTCACAGGGACAGGGGAGCATTCAGTACTTC

j_gene: TRBJ2-7
abundance: NA
v_gene: TRBV2
d_gene: NA
CDR3aa: CASRGAVYEQYF
CDR3nt: TGTGCCAGCAGGGGGGCAGTCTACGAGCAGTACTTC

j_gene: TRBJ2-3
abundance: NA
v_gene: TRBV12-5
d_gene: TRBD2
CDR3aa: CASGYLAGSLTRTDTQYF
CDR3nt: TGTGCTAGTGGATATCTAGCGGGGAGCTTAACCAGGACAGATACGCAGTATTTT

j_gene: TRBJ1-4
abundance: NA
v_gene: TRBV5-1
d_gene: NA
CDR3aa: CASSSGDSREKLFF
CDR3nt: TGCGCCAGCAGCTCCGGGGATAGTAGGGAAAAACTGTTTTTT

j_gene: TRBJ2-2
abundance: few
v_gene: TRBV6-5
d_gene: NA
CDR3aa: CASRGGPGELFF
CDR3nt: TGTGCCAGCCGTGGGGGACCCGGGGAGCTGTTTTTT

j_gene: TRBJ2-5
abundance: NA
v_gene: TRBV11-1
d_gene: TRBD1
CDR3aa: CASSGTGADGETQYF
CDR3nt: TGTGCCAGTAGTGGGACAGGGGCGGATGGGGAGACCCAGTACTTC

j_gene: TRBJ1-2
abundance: NA
v_gene: TRBV6-5
d_gene: NA
CDR3aa: CASIPSDRNYGYTF
CDR3nt: TGTGCCAGCATCCCCAGCGATAGGAACTATGGCTACACCTTC

j_gene: TRBJ2-3
abundance: NA
v_gene: TRBV11-3
d_gene: TRBD1
CDR3aa: CASSLSGTGMYTQYF
CDR3nt: TGTGCCAGCAGCTTGTCGGGGACAGGGATGTATACGCAGTATTTT